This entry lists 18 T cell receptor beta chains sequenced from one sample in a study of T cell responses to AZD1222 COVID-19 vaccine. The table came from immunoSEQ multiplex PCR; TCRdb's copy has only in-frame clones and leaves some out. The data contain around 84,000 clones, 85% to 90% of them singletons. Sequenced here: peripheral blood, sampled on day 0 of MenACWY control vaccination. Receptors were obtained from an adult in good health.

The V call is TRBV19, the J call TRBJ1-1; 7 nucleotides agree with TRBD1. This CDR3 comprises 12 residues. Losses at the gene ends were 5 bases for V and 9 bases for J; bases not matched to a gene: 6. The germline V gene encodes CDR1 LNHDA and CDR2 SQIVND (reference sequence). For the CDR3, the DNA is TGTGCCAGTAGTGCAGACAGGGTAAAAGCTTTCTTT. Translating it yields CASSADRVKAFF.

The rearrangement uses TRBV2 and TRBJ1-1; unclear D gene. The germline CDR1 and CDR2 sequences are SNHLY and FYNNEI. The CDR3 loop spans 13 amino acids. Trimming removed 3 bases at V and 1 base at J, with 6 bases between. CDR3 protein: CASSDAENTEAFF. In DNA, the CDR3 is TGTGCCAGCAGTGACGCAGAGAACACTGAAGCTTTCTTT.

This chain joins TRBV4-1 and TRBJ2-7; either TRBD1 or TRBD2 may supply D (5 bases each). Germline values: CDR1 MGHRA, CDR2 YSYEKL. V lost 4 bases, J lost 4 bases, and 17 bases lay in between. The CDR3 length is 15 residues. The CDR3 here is CASSPQTGPLYEQYF. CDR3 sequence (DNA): TGCGCCAGCAGCCCACAAACGGGACCACTTTACGAGCAGTACTTC.

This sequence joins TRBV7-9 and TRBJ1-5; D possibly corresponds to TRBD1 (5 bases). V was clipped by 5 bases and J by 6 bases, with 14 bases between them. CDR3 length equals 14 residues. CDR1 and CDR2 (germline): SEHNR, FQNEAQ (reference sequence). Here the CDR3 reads CASSDGGGLQPQHF. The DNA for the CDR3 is TGTGCCAGCAGCGACGGGGGAGGACTTCAGCCCCAGCATTTT.

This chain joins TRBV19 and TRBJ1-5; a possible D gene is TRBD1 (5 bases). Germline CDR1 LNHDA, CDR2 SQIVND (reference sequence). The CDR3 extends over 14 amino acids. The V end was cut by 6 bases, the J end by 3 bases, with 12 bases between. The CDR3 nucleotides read TGTGCCAGTAGCGCCCCAGGGCTCAATCAGCCCCAGCATTTT. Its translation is CASSAPGLNQPQHF.

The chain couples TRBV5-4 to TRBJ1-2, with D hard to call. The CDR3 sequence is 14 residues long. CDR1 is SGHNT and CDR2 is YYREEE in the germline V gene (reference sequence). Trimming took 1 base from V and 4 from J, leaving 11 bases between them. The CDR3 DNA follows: TGTGCCAGCAGCTTGTTATCCGGCCGCTATGGCTACACCTTC. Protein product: CASSLLSGRYGYTF.

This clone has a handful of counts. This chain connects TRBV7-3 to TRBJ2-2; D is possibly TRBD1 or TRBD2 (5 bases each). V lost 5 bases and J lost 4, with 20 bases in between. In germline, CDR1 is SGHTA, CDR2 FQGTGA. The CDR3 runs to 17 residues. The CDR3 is CASSPEPGTAATGELFF. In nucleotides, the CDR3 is TGTGCCAGCAGCCCCGAGCCGGGGACCGCTGCCACCGGGGAGCTGTTTTTT.

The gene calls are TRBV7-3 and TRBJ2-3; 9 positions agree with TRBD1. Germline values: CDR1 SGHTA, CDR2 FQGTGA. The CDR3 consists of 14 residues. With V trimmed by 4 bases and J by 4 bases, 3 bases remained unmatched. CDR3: CASSSGTGPDTQYF. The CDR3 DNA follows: TGTGCCAGCAGCTCCGGGACAGGGCCAGATACGCAGTATTTT.

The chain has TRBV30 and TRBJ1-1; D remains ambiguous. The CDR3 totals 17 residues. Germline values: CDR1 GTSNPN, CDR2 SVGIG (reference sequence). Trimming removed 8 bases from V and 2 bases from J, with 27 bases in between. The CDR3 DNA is TGTGCCCGCGACGGTGGCCTCGGGCCAAAATATAACACTGAAGCTTTCTTT. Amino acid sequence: CARDGGLGPKYNTEAFF.

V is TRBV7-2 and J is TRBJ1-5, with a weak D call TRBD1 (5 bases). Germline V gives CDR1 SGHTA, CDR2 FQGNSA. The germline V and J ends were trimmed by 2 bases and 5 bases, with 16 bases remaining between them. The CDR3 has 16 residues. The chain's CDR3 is CASSLSSSGAYQPQHF. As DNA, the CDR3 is TGTGCCAGCAGCTTATCCTCGTCCGGGGCCTATCAGCCCCAGCATTTT.

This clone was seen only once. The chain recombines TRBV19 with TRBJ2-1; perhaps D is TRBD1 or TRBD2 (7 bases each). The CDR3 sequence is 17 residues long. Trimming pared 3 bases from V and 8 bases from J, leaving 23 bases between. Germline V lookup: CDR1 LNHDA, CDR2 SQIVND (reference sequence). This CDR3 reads CASSIGRGQGLPDEQFF. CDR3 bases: TGTGCCAGTAGTATTGGGAGGGGGCAGGGGTTACCGGATGAGCAGTTCTTC.

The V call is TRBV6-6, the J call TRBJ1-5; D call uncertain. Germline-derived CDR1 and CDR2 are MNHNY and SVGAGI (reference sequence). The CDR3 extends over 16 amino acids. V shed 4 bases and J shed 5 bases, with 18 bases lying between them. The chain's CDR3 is CASSFSGGIADQPQHF. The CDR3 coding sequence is TGTGCCAGCAGTTTTTCGGGAGGGATTGCGGATCAGCCCCAGCATTTT.

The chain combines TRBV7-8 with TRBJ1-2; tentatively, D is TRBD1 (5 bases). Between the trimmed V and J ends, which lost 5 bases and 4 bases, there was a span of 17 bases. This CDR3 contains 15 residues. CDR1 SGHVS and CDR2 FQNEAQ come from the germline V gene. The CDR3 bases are TGTGCCAGCAGCGTGGGTCGGGGACGGGGCTATGGCTACACCTTC. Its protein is CASSVGRGRGYGYTF.

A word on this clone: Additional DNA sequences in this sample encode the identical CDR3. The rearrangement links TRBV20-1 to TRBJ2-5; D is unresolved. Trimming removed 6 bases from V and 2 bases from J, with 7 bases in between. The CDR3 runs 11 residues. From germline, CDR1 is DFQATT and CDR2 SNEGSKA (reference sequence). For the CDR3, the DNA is TGCAGTGCCGCAGAACAAGAGACCCAGTACTTC. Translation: CSAAEQETQYF.

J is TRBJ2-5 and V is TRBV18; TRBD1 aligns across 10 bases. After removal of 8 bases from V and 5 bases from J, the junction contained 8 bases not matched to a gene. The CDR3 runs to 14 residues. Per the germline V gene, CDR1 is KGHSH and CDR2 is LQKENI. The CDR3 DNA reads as TGTGCCAGCCGCCCGGGGACAGGGGAGGAGACCCAGTACTTC. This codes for CASRPGTGEETQYF.

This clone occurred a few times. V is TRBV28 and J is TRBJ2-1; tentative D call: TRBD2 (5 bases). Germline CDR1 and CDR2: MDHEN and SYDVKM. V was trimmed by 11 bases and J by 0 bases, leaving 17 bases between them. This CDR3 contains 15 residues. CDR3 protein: CAAREDSSSYNEQFF. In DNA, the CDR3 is TGTGCCGCCCGAGAGGACTCGAGCTCCTACAATGAGCAGTTCTTC.

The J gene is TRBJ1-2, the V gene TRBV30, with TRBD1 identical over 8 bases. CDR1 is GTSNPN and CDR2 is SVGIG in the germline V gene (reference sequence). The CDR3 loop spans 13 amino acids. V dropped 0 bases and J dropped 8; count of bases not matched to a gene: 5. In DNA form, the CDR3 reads TGTGCCTGGAGTGTCCAGGGGGCAGTAGGCTACACCTTC. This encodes CAWSVQGAVGYTF.

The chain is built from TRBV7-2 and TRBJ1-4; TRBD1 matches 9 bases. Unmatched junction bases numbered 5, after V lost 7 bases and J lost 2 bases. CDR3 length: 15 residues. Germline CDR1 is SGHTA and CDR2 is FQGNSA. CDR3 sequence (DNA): TGTGCCAGCAAACCGGGGACAGGGACTAATGAAAAACTGTTTTTT. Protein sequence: CASKPGTGTNEKLFF.